This T cell receptor beta chain was obtained from a study of blood T cell repertoires in COVID-19. Study-level information: Collection of acute and convalescent COVID-19 samples took place in the United States, Italy and Spain. Nucleic acid was either cDNA or gDNA, and it came from T cells, B-cell-depleted T cells, or PBMCs.

The repertoire was sequenced with immunoSEQ multiplex PCR; TCRdb's copy has only in-frame clones and lacks some. The table shows 75,000 to 100,000 clones, with over 75% occurring only once. The sequenced material came from peripheral blood. The origin of this receptor is a woman older than 75 with acute or convalescent COVID-19.

CDR3 amino acids: CASSQEGGRGNTIYF. The DNA of the CDR3 is TGCGCCAGCAGCCAAGAAGGGGGTCGCGGAAACACCATATATTTT. The rearrangement uses TRBV4-3 and TRBJ1-3, with D possibly being TRBD1 (6 bases). With 0 bases removed from V and 4 bases from J, the gap between germline ends came to 10 bases. The CDR3 runs 15 residues. Germline V lookup: CDR1 LGHNA, CDR2 YSLEER.